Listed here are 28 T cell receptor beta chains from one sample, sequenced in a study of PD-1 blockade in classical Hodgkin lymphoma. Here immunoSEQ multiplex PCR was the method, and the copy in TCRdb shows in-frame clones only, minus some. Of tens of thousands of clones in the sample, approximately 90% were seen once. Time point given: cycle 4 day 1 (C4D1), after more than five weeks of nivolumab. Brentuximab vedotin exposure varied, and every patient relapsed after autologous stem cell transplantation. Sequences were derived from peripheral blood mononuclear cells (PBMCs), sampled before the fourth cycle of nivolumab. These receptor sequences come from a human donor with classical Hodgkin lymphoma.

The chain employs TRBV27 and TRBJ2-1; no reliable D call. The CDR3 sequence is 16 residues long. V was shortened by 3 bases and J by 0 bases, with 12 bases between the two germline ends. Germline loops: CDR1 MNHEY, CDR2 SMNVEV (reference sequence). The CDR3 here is CASSFVDYSSYNEQFF. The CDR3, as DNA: TGTGCCAGCAGTTTTGTGGATTACAGCTCCTACAATGAGCAGTTCTTC.

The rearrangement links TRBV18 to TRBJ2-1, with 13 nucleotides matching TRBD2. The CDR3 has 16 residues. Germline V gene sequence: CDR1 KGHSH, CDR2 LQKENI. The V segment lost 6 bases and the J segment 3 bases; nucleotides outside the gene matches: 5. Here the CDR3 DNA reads TGTGCCAGCTCTCTGGGACTAGCGGGGCTCTACAATGAGCAGTTCTTC. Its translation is CASSLGLAGLYNEQFF.

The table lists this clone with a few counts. CDR3 in DNA: TGCGCCAGCAGTGAACCCGGGACAGGCTCTAGCACAGATACGCAGTATTTT. It specifies CASSEPGTGSSTDTQYF. The V call is TRBV10-1, the J call TRBJ2-3, with 8 nucleotides matching TRBD1. The CDR3 has 17 amino acids. Trimming at V came to 3 bases and at J to 0 bases, leaving 8 bases not matched to a gene. Germline V gene lookup returns CDR1 WNHNN and CDR2 SYGVQD (reference sequence).

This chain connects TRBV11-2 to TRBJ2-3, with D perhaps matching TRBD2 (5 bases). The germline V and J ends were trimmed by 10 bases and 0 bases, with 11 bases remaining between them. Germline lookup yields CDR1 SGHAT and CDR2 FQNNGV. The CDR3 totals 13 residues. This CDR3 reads CATLSGSTDTQYF. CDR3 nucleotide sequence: TGTGCCACTCTATCGGGAAGCACAGATACGCAGTATTTT.

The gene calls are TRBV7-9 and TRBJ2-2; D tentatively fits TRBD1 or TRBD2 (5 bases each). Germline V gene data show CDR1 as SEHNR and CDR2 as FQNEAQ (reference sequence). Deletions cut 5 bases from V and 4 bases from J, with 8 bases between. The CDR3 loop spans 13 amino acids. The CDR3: CASSLGGTGELFF. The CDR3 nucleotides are TGTGCCAGCAGCCTTGGGGGCACCGGGGAGCTGTTTTTT.

The CDR3 nucleotides are TGTGCCAGCAGCCCTGGACAGGGTTTCGGGGAGCTGTTTTTT. It specifies CASSPGQGFGELFF. The chain recombines TRBV7-6 with TRBJ2-2; TRBD1 agrees at 8 bases. This CDR3 comprises 14 residues. V was pared by 5 bases and J by 7 bases, with 6 bases of the junction left unmatched. CDR1 SGHVS and CDR2 FNYEAQ come from the germline V gene.

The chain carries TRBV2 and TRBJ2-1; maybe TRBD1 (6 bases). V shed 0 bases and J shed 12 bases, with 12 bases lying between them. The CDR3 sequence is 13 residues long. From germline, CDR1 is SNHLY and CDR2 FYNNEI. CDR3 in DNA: TGTGCCAGCAGTGAAGCGGGGGCCGGTCGGCAGTTCTTC. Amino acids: CASSEAGAGRQFF.

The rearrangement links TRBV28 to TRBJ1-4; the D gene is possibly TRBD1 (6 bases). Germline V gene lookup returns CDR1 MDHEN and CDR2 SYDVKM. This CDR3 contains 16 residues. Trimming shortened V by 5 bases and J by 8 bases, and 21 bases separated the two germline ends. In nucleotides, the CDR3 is TGTGCCAGCAGTCCCGAAACCCGCGGGGGCTTGGAAAAACTGTTTTTT. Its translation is CASSPETRGGLEKLFF.

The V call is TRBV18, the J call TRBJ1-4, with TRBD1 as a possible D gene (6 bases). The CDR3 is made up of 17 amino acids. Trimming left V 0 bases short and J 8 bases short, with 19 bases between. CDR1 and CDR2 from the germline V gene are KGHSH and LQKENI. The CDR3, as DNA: TGTGCCAGCTCACCACCTACGAGGCGGGGGCCGGGGGAAAAACTGTTTTTT. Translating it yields CASSPPTRRGPGEKLFF.

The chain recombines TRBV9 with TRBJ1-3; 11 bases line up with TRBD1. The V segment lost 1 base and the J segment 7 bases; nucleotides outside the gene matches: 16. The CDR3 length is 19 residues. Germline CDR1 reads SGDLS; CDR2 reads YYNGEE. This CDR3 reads CASSVTPWTGGILRNTIYF. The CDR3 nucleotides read TGTGCCAGCAGCGTAACCCCGTGGACAGGGGGCATTCTACGGAACACCATATATTTT.

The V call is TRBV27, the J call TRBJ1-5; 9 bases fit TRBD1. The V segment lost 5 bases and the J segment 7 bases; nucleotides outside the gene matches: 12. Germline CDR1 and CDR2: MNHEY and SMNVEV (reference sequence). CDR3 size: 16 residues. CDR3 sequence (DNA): TGTGCCAGCAGTACCCACAGGGGGCTGATAGGACAGCCCCAGCATTTT. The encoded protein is CASSTHRGLIGQPQHF.

The CDR3 sequence is CASSQVYGEGDWETQYF. As DNA, the CDR3 is TGCGCCAGCAGCCAAGTGTATGGTGAGGGGGACTGGGAGACCCAGTACTTC. The chain joins TRBV4-1 to TRBJ2-5; D is possibly TRBD1 or TRBD2 (6 bases each). Germline V gene data show CDR1 as MGHRA and CDR2 as YSYEKL. The length of the CDR3 is 17 residues. Trimming pared 1 base from V and 5 bases from J, leaving 20 bases between.

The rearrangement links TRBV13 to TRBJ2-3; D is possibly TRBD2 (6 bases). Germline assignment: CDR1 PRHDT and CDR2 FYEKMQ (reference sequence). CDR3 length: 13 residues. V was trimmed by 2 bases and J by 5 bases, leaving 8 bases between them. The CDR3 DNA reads TGTGCCAGCAGCTTATGGGGGGAAGATACGCAGTATTTT. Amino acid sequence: CASSLWGEDTQYF.

CDR3 region: CASSGTGTGDTQYF. The CDR3 nucleotides read TGCGCCAGCAGCGGTACCGGGACAGGGGATACCCAGTACTTC. The chain joins TRBV5-1 to TRBJ2-5, with 10 bases aligning to TRBD1. Trimming removed 4 bases from V and 8 bases from J; junction bases left unmatched: 8. Germline V lookup: CDR1 SGHRS, CDR2 YFSETQ. The CDR3 spans 14 residues. Combining the CDR3 with reference TRBV5-1 and TRBJ2-5 gives the whole variable domain KAGVTQTPRYLIKTRGQQVTLSCSPISGHRSVSWYQQTPGQGLQFLFEYFSETQRNKGNFPGRFSGRQFSNSRSEMNVSTLELGDSALYLCASSGTGTGDTQYFGPGTRLLVL.

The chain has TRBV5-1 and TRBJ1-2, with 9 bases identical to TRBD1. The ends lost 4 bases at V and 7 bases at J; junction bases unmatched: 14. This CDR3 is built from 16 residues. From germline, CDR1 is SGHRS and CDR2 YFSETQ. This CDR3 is CASSTGTGSSWSGYTF. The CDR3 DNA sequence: TGCGCCAGCAGCACCGGGACAGGGTCTTCATGGAGTGGCTACACCTTC.

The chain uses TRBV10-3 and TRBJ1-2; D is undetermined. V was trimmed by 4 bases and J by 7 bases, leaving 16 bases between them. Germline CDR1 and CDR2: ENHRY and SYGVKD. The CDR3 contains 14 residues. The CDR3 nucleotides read TGTGCCATCAGTGGCTTCCAGTTCACTGGTGGCTACACCTTC. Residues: CAISGFQFTGGYTF.

CDR3 nucleotide sequence: TGCGCCAGCAGCTTGGGGCGGGAAACAGATACGCAGTATTTT. It translates to CASSLGRETDTQYF. The rearrangement uses TRBV5-1 and TRBJ2-3; a possible D gene is TRBD2 (6 bases). With 0 bases removed from V and 3 bases from J, the gap between germline ends came to 8 bases. CDR1 and CDR2 (germline): SGHRS, YFSETQ. CDR3 length: 14 amino acids.

The CDR3 protein is CASSSGPPWTTEAFF. CDR3 in DNA: TGTGCCAGCAGCTCCGGGCCCCCTTGGACCACTGAAGCTTTCTTT. The chain recombines TRBV7-9 with TRBJ1-1; D unclear. This CDR3 comprises 15 residues. Between the trimmed V and J ends, which lost 4 bases and 4 bases, there was a span of 16 bases. Germline V CDR1 and CDR2: SEHNR, FQNEAQ (reference sequence). The complete variable domain, with remaining parts taken from reference TRBV7-9 and TRBJ1-1, reads DTGVSQNPRHKITKRGQNVTFRCDPISEHNRLYWYRQTLGQGPEFLTYFQNEAQLEKSRLLSDRFSAERPKGSFSTLEIQRTEQGDSAMYLCASSSGPPWTTEAFFGQGTRLTVV.

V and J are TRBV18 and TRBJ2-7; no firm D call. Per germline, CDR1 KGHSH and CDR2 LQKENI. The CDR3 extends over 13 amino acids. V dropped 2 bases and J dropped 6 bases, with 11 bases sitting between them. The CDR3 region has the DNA TGTGCCAGCTCACCAGTGACTGCCACCGAGCAGTACTTC. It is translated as CASSPVTATEQYF.

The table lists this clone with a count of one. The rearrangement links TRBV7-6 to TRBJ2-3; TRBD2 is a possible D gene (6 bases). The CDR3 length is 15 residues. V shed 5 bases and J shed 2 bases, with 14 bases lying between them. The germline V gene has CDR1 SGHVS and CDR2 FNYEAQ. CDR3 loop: CASSPRGPPTDTQYF. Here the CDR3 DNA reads TGTGCCAGCAGCCCGCGGGGACCACCCACAGATACGCAGTATTTT.

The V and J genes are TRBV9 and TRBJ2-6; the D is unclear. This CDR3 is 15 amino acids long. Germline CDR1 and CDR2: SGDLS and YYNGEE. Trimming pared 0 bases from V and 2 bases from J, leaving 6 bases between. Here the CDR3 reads CASSVAGTGANVLTF. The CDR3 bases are TGTGCCAGCAGCGTAGCCGGTACTGGGGCCAACGTCCTGACTTTC.

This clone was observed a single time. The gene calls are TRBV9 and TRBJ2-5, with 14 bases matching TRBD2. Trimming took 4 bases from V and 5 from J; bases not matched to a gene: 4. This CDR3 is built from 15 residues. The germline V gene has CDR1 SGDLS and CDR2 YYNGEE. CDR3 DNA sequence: TGTGCCAGCAGCTTGGGACTAGCGGGAGTTGAGACCCAGTACTTC. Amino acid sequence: CASSLGLAGVETQYF. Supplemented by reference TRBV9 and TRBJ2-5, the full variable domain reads DSGVTQTPKHLITATGQRVTLRCSPRSGDLSVYWYQQSLDQGLQFLIQYYNGEERAKGNILERFSAQQFPDLHSELNLSSLELGDSALYFCASSLGLAGVETQYFGPGTRLLVL.

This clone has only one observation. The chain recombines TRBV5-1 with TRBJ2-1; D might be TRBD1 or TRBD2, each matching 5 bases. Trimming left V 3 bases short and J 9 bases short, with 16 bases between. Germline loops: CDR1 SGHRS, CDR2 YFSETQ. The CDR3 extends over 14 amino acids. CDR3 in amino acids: CASSSEPSGGEQFF. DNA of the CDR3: TGCGCCAGCAGCTCGGAACCTTCTGGGGGTGAGCAGTTCTTC.

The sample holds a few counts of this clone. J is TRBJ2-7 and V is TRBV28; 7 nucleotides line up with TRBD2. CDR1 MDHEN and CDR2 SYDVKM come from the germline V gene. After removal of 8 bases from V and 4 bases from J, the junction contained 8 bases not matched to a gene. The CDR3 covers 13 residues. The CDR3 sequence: CASGRAAGYEQYF. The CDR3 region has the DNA TGTGCCAGCGGGAGGGCGGCGGGATACGAGCAGTACTTC.

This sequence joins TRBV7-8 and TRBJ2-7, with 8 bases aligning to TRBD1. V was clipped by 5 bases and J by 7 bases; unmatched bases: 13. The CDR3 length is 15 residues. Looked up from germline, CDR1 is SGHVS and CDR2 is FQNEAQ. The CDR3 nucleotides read TGTGCCAGCAGCCCCAGGACAGGGAAGACCCCGGAGCAGTACTTC. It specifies CASSPRTGKTPEQYF.

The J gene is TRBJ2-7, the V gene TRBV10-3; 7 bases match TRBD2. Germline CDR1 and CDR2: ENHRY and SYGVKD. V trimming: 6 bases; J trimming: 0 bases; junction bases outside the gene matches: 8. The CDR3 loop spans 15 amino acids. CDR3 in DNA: TGTGCCATCAGCCTTGGACTAGGCCCCTCCTACGAGCAGTACTTC. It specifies CAISLGLGPSYEQYF.

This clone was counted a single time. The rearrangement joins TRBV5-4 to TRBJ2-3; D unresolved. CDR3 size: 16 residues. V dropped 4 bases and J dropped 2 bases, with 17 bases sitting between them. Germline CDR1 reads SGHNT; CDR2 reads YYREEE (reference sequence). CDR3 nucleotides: TGTGCCAGCAGCCCAATTTCACGTAAGGACACAGATACGCAGTATTTT. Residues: CASSPISRKDTDTQYF. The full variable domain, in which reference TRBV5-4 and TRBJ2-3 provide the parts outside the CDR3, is ETGVTQSPTHLIKTRGQQVTLRCSSQSGHNTVSWYQQALGQGPQFIFQYYREEENGRGNFPPRFSGLQFPNYSSELNVNALELDDSALYLCASSPISRKDTDTQYFGPGTRLTVL.

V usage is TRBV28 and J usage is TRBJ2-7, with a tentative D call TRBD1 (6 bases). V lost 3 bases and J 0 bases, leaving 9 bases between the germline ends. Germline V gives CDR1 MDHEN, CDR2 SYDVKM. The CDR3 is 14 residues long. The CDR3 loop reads CASSLRDTSYEQYF. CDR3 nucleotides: TGTGCCAGCAGTTTGAGGGACACCTCCTACGAGCAGTACTTC.